The 2 T cell receptor beta chains given below trace back to one sample, sequenced in a study of shared clonotypes between healthy human individuals. Profiled with immunoSEQ multiplex PCR; TCRdb holds only in-frame clones, not every one. The table includes over a million clones, 65% to 80% detected once. Sequencing was carried out using memory CD4+ T cells sorted from blood. Subset defined: CD45RA-negative fraction. These receptors originate from a man younger than 35 in good health.

V and J are TRBV7-6 and TRBJ2-1; 8 nucleotides match TRBD2. The CDR3 length is 15 residues. Unmatched junction bases numbered 10, after V lost 5 bases and J lost 7 bases. The germline V gene encodes CDR1 SGHVS and CDR2 FNYEAQ. CDR3 amino acids: CASSDIVAGTNEQFF. The CDR3 DNA reads TGTGCCAGCAGCGACATAGTAGCGGGAACGAATGAGCAGTTCTTC.

This clone was observed a single time. The genes are TRBV4-1 and TRBJ2-1; 10 positions match TRBD2. V lost 0 bases, J lost 0 bases, and 5 bases stayed unmatched. The CDR3 consists of 18 residues. Germline CDR1 and CDR2: MGHRA and YSYEKL. The CDR3 reads CASSQDVPSGSSYNEQFF. In nucleotides, the CDR3 is TGCGCCAGCAGCCAAGATGTCCCTAGCGGGAGCTCCTACAATGAGCAGTTCTTC.